Below are 27 T cell receptor beta chains sequenced from a single sample in a study of T cell repertoires in cytomegalovirus infection. These receptors have no known antigen. One entry per CDR3 protein, called by TCRdb with MiXCR from the reads. The table lists 110,000 to 150,000 distinct CDR3 sequences, approximately 30% of them singletons. The input for sequencing was CD8+ T cells from cultured PBMCs, taken from culture after CMV antigen stimulation. The receptor set was obtained from a human donor in good health (CMV status not recorded). Some clones in this sample may be carry-over from other donors' samples.

The J gene is TRBJ1-1, the V gene TRBV19; TRBD1 is a possible D gene (5 bases). This CDR3 is 15 amino acids long. Trimming took 6 bases from V and 1 from J, leaving 15 bases between them. Germline assignment: CDR1 LNHDA and CDR2 SQIVND (reference sequence). The CDR3 bases are TGTGCCAGTAGGGGGAGGGCCAGGGAGAACACTGAAGCTTTCTTT. It yields the protein CASRGRARENTEAFF.

This chain connects TRBV19 to TRBJ2-1, with D possibly being TRBD1 (5 bases). The germline CDR1 and CDR2 sequences are LNHDA and SQIVND (reference sequence). CDR3 length equals 14 residues. Trimming pared 1 base from V and 6 bases from J, leaving 10 bases between. The CDR3 coding sequence is TGTGCCAGTAGTATAGGGGGCGGAAGCAATGAGCAGTTCTTC. Its translation is CASSIGGGSNEQFF. Variable domain in full (rest from reference TRBV19 and TRBJ2-1): DGGITQSPKYLFRKEGQNVTLSCEQNLNHDAMYWYRQDPGQGLRLIYYSQIVNDFQKGDIAEGYSVSREKKESFPLTVTSAQKNPTAFYLCASSIGGGSNEQFFGPGTRLTVL.

This clonotype was seen ten or more times. This chain joins TRBV27 and TRBJ1-1; D remains ambiguous. Germline CDR1 reads MNHEY; CDR2 reads SMNVEV (reference sequence). V gave up 3 bases and J gave up 1 base, with 12 bases separating them. The CDR3 is made up of 15 amino acids. The CDR3 spells CASSFGNFENTEAFF. The CDR3 DNA follows: TGTGCCAGCAGTTTCGGGAATTTTGAGAACACTGAAGCTTTCTTT.

This rearrangement joins TRBV27 to TRBJ1-2; 7 bases agree with TRBD1. Germline V gene lookup returns CDR1 MNHEY and CDR2 SMNVEV (reference sequence). J lost 2 bases, V lost 5 bases, and 8 bases had no gene match. The CDR3 runs to 15 residues. The CDR3, as DNA: TGTGCCAGCAGTCCCGACAGGGCTCTCAACTATGGCTACACCTTC. This codes for CASSPDRALNYGYTF.

The chain couples TRBV6-2 or TRBV6-3 to TRBJ1-5; TRBD1 matches at 8 bases. Germline V gene lookup returns CDR1 MNHEY and CDR2 SVGEGT. CDR3 size: 15 residues. V was clipped by 7 bases and J by 0 bases; unmatched bases: 5. The CDR3 DNA follows: TGTGCCAGCAATCCTGGACAGGGTAGCAATCAGCCCCAGCATTTT. Translated, it gives CASNPGQGSNQPQHF.

This clonotype was detected ten times or more. The chain joins TRBV7-8 to TRBJ1-1; TRBD1 agrees at 8 bases. V shed 5 bases and J 7 bases; nucleotides not matched to a gene: 21. Germline V gene sequence: CDR1 SGHVS, CDR2 FQNEAQ. This CDR3 is 18 amino acids long. This CDR3 is CASSLLDRDVSRNNEAFF. The CDR3 coding sequence is TGTGCCAGCAGCCTCCTGGACAGGGACGTTTCCCGAAATAATGAAGCTTTCTTT. Variable domain in full (rest from reference TRBV7-8 and TRBJ1-1): GAGVSQSPRYKVAKRGQDVALRCDPISGHVSLFWYQQALGQGPEFLTYFQNEAQLDKSGLPSDRFFAERPEGSVSTLKIQRTQQEDSAVYLCASSLLDRDVSRNNEAFFGQGTRLTVV.

The genes are TRBV19 and TRBJ1-5, with D unresolved. V lost 5 bases to trimming and J lost 4 bases, with 12 bases between them. The CDR3 is 14 amino acids. The germline gives CDR1 LNHDA, CDR2 SQIVND (reference sequence). CDR3 loop: CASSPSSGNQPQHF. CDR3 DNA sequence: TGTGCCAGTAGTCCCTCGTCTGGTAATCAGCCCCAGCATTTT.

This clonotype was seen more than once but under ten times. J is TRBJ2-3 and V is TRBV12-3 or TRBV12-4; 11 bases are shared with TRBD2. The CDR3 is 15 residues long. Trimming at V came to 2 bases and at J to 6 bases, leaving 4 bases not matched to a gene. Here the CDR3 reads CASSLRTSGRDTQYF. The CDR3 nucleotides are TGTGCCAGCAGTTTACGGACTAGCGGGCGGGATACGCAGTATTTT.

This clonotype appeared a few times. The J gene is TRBJ2-1, the V gene TRBV11-1; D might be TRBD2 (5 bases). With 5 bases removed from V and 4 bases from J, the gap between germline ends came to 9 bases. The CDR3 runs to 13 residues. Germline CDR1 reads SGHAT; CDR2 reads FQDESV (reference sequence). The CDR3 reads CASSQRTYNEQFF. In nucleotides, the CDR3 is TGTGCCAGCAGCCAACGGACTTACAATGAGCAGTTCTTC.

This clonotype turned up a few times. The chain joins TRBV4-1 to TRBJ1-1; no clear D gene. V shed 1 base and J shed 5 bases, with 8 bases lying between them. Germline-derived CDR1 and CDR2 are MGHRA and YSYEKL. This CDR3 has 13 residues. CDR3 bases: TGCGCCAGCAGCCAAGGGGCGGTAACTGAAGCTTTCTTT. Protein product: CASSQGAVTEAFF.

The chain recombines TRBV5-8 with TRBJ1-5, with D unclear. Trimming took 4 bases from V and 0 from J, leaving 14 bases between them. This CDR3 is 16 amino acids long. CDR1 and CDR2 from the germline V gene are SGHTS and YDEGEE. The CDR3 here is CASSLGYTNSNQPQHF. The CDR3 DNA reads as TGTGCCAGCAGCCTGGGATACACAAATAGCAATCAGCCCCAGCATTTT.

A few counts support this clonotype. V gene TRBV7-6 combines with J gene TRBJ1-1; 12 nucleotides match TRBD1. This CDR3 contains 20 residues. Losses at the gene ends were 3 bases for V and 6 bases for J; bases not matched to a gene: 20. Germline V gene lookup returns CDR1 SGHVS and CDR2 FNYEAQ. CDR3 sequence: CASSFSLGQGANSIGAEAFF. The CDR3 nucleotides read TGTGCCAGCAGCTTTAGTTTGGGACAGGGGGCGAATAGCATCGGGGCTGAAGCTTTCTTT.

This clonotype was seen a few times. V and J are TRBV2 and TRBJ2-1; 15 bases match TRBD2. The ends lost 6 bases at V and 0 bases at J; junction bases unmatched: 6. This CDR3 has 18 residues. CDR1 SNHLY and CDR2 FYNNEI come from the germline V gene. CDR3 loop: CASRKGLAGGSSYNEQFF. The CDR3 coding sequence is TGTGCCAGCAGGAAAGGACTAGCGGGGGGGAGCTCCTACAATGAGCAGTTCTTC.

Ten or more counts support this clonotype. The gene calls are TRBV7-2 and TRBJ2-5, with 9 bases that match TRBD2. Trimming cost V 3 bases and J 2 bases; bases outside gene matches: 4. This CDR3 comprises 15 residues. CDR1 and CDR2 (germline): SGHTA, FQGNSA. The CDR3 sequence is CASSFRRGGQETQYF. For the CDR3, the DNA is TGTGCCAGCAGCTTTCGGCGGGGGGGACAAGAGACCCAGTACTTC.

The chain uses TRBV7-6 and TRBJ2-1, with D unresolved. Germline CDR1 is SGHVS and CDR2 is FNYEAQ. The CDR3 loop spans 13 amino acids. V lost 5 bases, J lost 6 bases, and 11 bases lay in between. CDR3 bases: TGTGCCAGCAGCCTAGGGCAATCCAATGAGCAGTTCTTC. It translates to CASSLGQSNEQFF. The full variable domain, completed using reference TRBV7-6 and TRBJ2-1, is GAGVSQSPRYKVTKRGQDVALRCDPISGHVSLYWYRQALGQGPEFLTYFNYEAQQDKSGLPNDRFSAERPEGSISTLTIQRTEQRDSAMYRCASSLGQSNEQFFGPGTRLTVL.

V gene TRBV7-6 combines with J gene TRBJ2-7, with D possibly TRBD2 on 5 matching bases. Trimming removed 7 bases from V and 2 bases from J, with 12 bases in between. This CDR3 spans 13 amino acids. From germline, CDR1 is SGHVS and CDR2 FNYEAQ. CDR3 protein: CASTNSGAYEQYF. The CDR3 DNA sequence: TGTGCCAGCACCAATTCCGGGGCCTACGAGCAGTACTTC.

This clonotype was detected only once. The chain employs TRBV12-5 and TRBJ1-1, with 10 bases aligning to TRBD1. Germline CDR1 is LGHNT and CDR2 is FRNRAP. Trimming removed 2 bases from V and 4 bases from J; junction bases left unmatched: 7. The CDR3 has 16 amino acids. This CDR3 is CASGLPRDRGGTEAFF. For the CDR3, the DNA is TGTGCTAGTGGTTTGCCCCGGGACAGGGGTGGCACTGAAGCTTTCTTT.

The V and J genes are TRBV7-8 and TRBJ2-5, with 12 bases matching TRBD2. Germline V gives CDR1 SGHVS, CDR2 FQNEAQ. V dropped 8 bases and J dropped 5; count of bases not matched to a gene: 15. This CDR3 has 17 residues. The CDR3 region has the DNA TGTGCCAGCTGGTCGGGGGCTAGCGGGGGGGCGAGTGAGACCCAGTACTTC. It translates to CASWSGASGGASETQYF.

The chain uses TRBV27 and TRBJ2-3, with TRBD2 matching over 13 bases. From germline, CDR1 is MNHEY and CDR2 SMNVEV (reference sequence). The CDR3 extends over 16 amino acids. Trimming removed 5 bases from V and 5 bases from J; junction bases left unmatched: 7. The CDR3 is CASSQGTSGARDTQYF. The CDR3 DNA is TGTGCCAGCAGTCAGGGGACTAGCGGGGCAAGAGATACGCAGTATTTT.

This clonotype was observed a few times. The chain uses TRBV20-1 and TRBJ2-1; D is uncertain. Germline-derived CDR1 and CDR2 are DFQATT and SNEGSKA (reference sequence). Trimming removed 0 bases at V and 6 bases at J, with 12 bases between. The CDR3 runs to 14 residues. CDR3 in amino acids: CSARDFSLSNEQFF. In DNA form, the CDR3 reads TGCAGTGCTAGAGATTTTTCTCTAAGCAATGAGCAGTTCTTC.

This clonotype was seen at least ten times. V is TRBV12-5 and J is TRBJ2-1; D is ambiguous. Trimming removed 5 bases from V and 8 bases from J, with 16 bases in between. The germline CDR1 and CDR2 sequences are LGHNT and FRNRAP. The CDR3 is 14 residues long. CDR3 in amino acids: CASGVDTLSDEQFF. CDR3 sequence (DNA): TGTGCTAGTGGTGTAGACACCCTTTCCGATGAGCAGTTCTTC.

This clonotype was seen a handful of times. This chain uses TRBV24-1 with TRBJ2-7; D not resolved. In germline, CDR1 is KGHDR, CDR2 SFDVKD. The V end was cut by 2 bases, the J end by 5 bases, with 3 bases between. CDR3 length: 11 residues. CDR3 residues: CATSDSHEQYF. The CDR3 coding sequence is TGTGCCACCAGTGATTCACACGAGCAGTACTTC.

CDR3 region: CASSSPEDLNTEAFF. Here the CDR3 DNA reads TGTGCCAGCAGTTCCCCTGAGGACTTGAACACTGAAGCTTTCTTT. The rearrangement uses TRBV28 and TRBJ1-1; no clear D gene. The CDR3 totals 15 residues. V was shortened by 4 bases and J by 0 bases, with 12 bases between the two germline ends. Per the germline V gene, CDR1 is MDHEN and CDR2 is SYDVKM.

This chain links TRBV27 with TRBJ1-1, with D hard to call. Germline-derived CDR1 and CDR2 are MNHEY and SMNVEV (reference sequence). The CDR3 extends over 11 amino acids. Trimming stripped 4 bases from V and 12 bases from J, with 12 bases between. CDR3 amino acids: CASSSYAKTFF. CDR3 in DNA: TGTGCCAGCAGTTCATATGCGAAAACTTTCTTT.

The rearrangement joins TRBV28 to TRBJ2-2; 8 bases are a match to TRBD1. The CDR3 extends over 16 amino acids. Germline loops: CDR1 MDHEN, CDR2 SYDVKM. Trimming at V came to 6 bases and at J to 5 bases, leaving 11 bases not matched to a gene. The CDR3 DNA reads as TGTGCCAGCAGCACCCTGGACAGGGAGTGGACCGGGGAGCTGTTTTTT. Amino acids: CASSTLDREWTGELFF.

J is TRBJ2-7 and V is TRBV6-2 or TRBV6-3; no definite D call. The germline gives CDR1 MNHEY, CDR2 SVGEGT. V shed 0 bases and J shed 3 bases, with 9 bases lying between them. CDR3 length equals 14 residues. The CDR3 DNA reads TGTGCCAGCAGTTACTCTTCAGGAATCTACGAGCAGTACTTC. Its translation: CASSYSSGIYEQYF.

This clonotype appeared a few times. The DNA of the CDR3 is TGTGCCACCACCTTTGGGACTGAAGCTTTCTTT. It codes for CATTFGTEAFF. The V call is TRBV6-6, the J call TRBJ1-1; D remains unclear. The CDR3 has 11 amino acids. The germline gives CDR1 MNHNY, CDR2 SVGAGI (reference sequence). Trimming pared 10 bases from V and 5 bases from J, leaving 11 bases between.